The 5 T cell receptor beta chains reported below all come from one sample, sequenced in a study of identical twins. TCRdb reprocessed the 5' RACE reads with MiXCR, giving one entry per CDR3 protein. The repertoire holds 520,000 or so distinct CDR3 sequences, about 20% seen once, with around 0.9% in the top ten. These data were also filed under a second study, of T cells expressing NK-cell markers.

Sequencing was carried out using CD4+ T cells sorted from blood. The source of these receptors is a woman aged 18-29 years in good health.

The CDR3 reads CASTEEVMAGANVLTF. In DNA, the CDR3 is TGTGCCAGTACGGAGGAGGTAATGGCTGGGGCCAACGTCCTGACTTTC. The chain employs TRBV19 and TRBJ2-6, with D possibly matching TRBD2 (5 bases). The germline V gene encodes CDR1 LNHDA and CDR2 SQIVND (reference sequence). V dropped 7 bases and J dropped 2 bases, with 15 bases sitting between them. The CDR3 totals 16 residues.

This clonotype has a count of ten or more. The V and J genes are TRBV5-6 and TRBJ2-2, with 9 bases fitting TRBD1. The J segment lost 5 bases and the V segment lost 0 bases, leaving 8 bases of the junction unmatched. The CDR3 is 17 amino acids. The germline CDR1 and CDR2 sequences are SGHDT and YYEEEE. The CDR3 spells CASSLEDFGQGTGELFF. CDR3 in DNA: TGTGCCAGCAGCTTGGAGGACTTTGGACAGGGGACCGGGGAGCTGTTTTTT.

J is TRBJ1-1 and V is TRBV29-1; D gene uncertain. The germline CDR1 and CDR2 sequences are SQVTM and ANQGSEA. CDR3 length: 13 residues. Trimming removed 3 bases at V and 4 bases at J, with 12 bases between. CDR3 coding DNA: TGCAGCGTTGATGATCCGCCACTCACTGAAGCTTTCTTT. Encoded protein: CSVDDPPLTEAFF. Full variable domain (missing parts from reference TRBV29-1 and TRBJ1-1): SAVISQKPSRDICQRGTSLTIQCQVDSQVTMMFWYRQQPGQSLTLIATANQGSEATYESGFVIDKFPISRPNLTFSTLTVSNMSPEDSSIYLCSVDDPPLTEAFFGQGTRLTVV.

In its sample, this clonotype was seen many times. The rearrangement uses TRBV12-3 or TRBV12-4 and TRBJ2-1, with D unclear. Trimming took 3 bases from V and 0 from J, leaving 6 bases between them. This CDR3 has 14 residues. Written as DNA, the CDR3 is TGTGCCAGCAGTTTGAGGACCTCCTACAATGAGCAGTTCTTC. It yields the protein CASSLRTSYNEQFF.

This clonotype has at least ten counts. This sequence joins TRBV20-1 and TRBJ2-5, with D perhaps given as TRBD1 or TRBD2 (6 bases each). This CDR3 comprises 15 residues. V dropped 0 bases and J dropped 5 bases, with 16 bases sitting between them. Germline V gene lookup returns CDR1 DFQATT and CDR2 SNEGSKA (reference sequence). CDR3 in amino acids: CSARDWGAVRETQYF. CDR3 coding DNA: TGCAGTGCTAGAGATTGGGGGGCGGTTCGGGAGACCCAGTACTTC.